This T cell receptor (beta chain) was documented in a study of regulatory T cells in long-lasting Graves disease. Assembly of TCR beta libraries relied on iRepertoire HTBI primers together with Arm-PCR of CDR3 regions. TCRdb itself ran the multiplex PCR reads through MiXCR, one entry per CDR3 protein. The sample includes some 220,000 distinct CDR3 sequences, roughly 20% of them seen just once. This clonotype was seen ten or more times. Trimming took off 0 bases at V and 5 bases at J, with 8 bases between the two ends. The germline V gene encodes CDR1 LGHDT and CDR2 YNNKEL (reference sequence). The length of the CDR3 is 14 residues. Time point defined: newly diagnosed GD, antithyroid drugs for less than 3 months. After RNA was extracted from PBMCs, the TCR library was made from it. These data also featured in a second study, about T cells in Graves' hyperthyroidism and ophthalmopathy. From that paper: TCR CDR3 regions were first amplified by RT-PCR with HTBI primers.

V and J are TRBV3-1 and TRBJ1-5; D call uncertain. This TCR derives from a young woman with Graves disease. This specimen consisted of peripheral blood mononuclear cells (PBMCs), obtained at new diagnosis, from a patient treated with antithyroid drugs. The CDR3 DNA is TGTGCCAGCAGCCAAGATAGCGGTTATCAGCCCCAGCATTTT. It specifies CASSQDSGYQPQHF. Looking up the rest from reference TRBV3-1 and TRBJ1-5 gives the full variable domain: DTAVSQTPKYLVTQMGNDKSIKCEQNLGHDTMYWYKQDSKKFLKIMFSYNNKELIINETVPNRFSPKSPDKAHLNLHINSLELGDSAVYFCASSQDSGYQPQHFGDGTRLSIL.